The rows below give T cell receptor beta chains drawn from one sample of a study of blood T cell repertoires in COVID-19. The table came from immunoSEQ multiplex PCR; TCRdb's copy has only in-frame clones and leaves some out. Of approximately 300,000 clones in the sample, around 87% were seen once. Material for sequencing was PBMCs or T cells enriched from blood (not recorded which). The receptors derive from a woman aged 30 to 39 who had recovered from COVID-19. Each CDR3 is given with its conserved first and last residue. Fields, in order: J gene, clone size, D gene, V gene, CDR3 protein, CDR3 DNA. The D gene is left open where the match is weak. Clone size appears in some rows only: once, few, many, or a class for an expanded clone.

J gene: TRBJ1-4; clone size: .; D gene: .; V gene: TRBV4-3; CDR3 protein: CASSLGGDGEKLFF; CDR3 DNA: TGCGCCAGCAGCCTCGGGGGGGACGGAGAAAAACTGTTTTTT
J gene: TRBJ2-7; clone size: .; D gene: .; V gene: TRBV7-3; CDR3 protein: CASSDGQTSYEQYF; CDR3 DNA: TGTGCCAGCAGCGACGGACAGACGTCCTACGAGCAGTACTTC
J gene: TRBJ2-5; clone size: .; D gene: .; V gene: TRBV4-1; CDR3 protein: CASSHPARGRETQYF; CDR3 DNA: TGCGCCAGCAGCCACCCCGCGCGGGGCAGGGAGACCCAGTACTTC
J gene: TRBJ2-3; clone size: .; D gene: TRBD1; V gene: TRBV11-2; CDR3 protein: CASSLGGTGVSADTQYF; CDR3 DNA: TGTGCCAGCAGCTTAGGCGGGACAGGGGTCTCTGCAGATACGCAGTATTTT
J gene: TRBJ1-5; clone size: once; D gene: .; V gene: TRBV27; CDR3 protein: CASSPTGRGGNQPQHF; CDR3 DNA: TGTGCCAGCAGTCCAACGGGTAGGGGGGGGAATCAGCCCCAGCATTTT
J gene: TRBJ1-2; clone size: .; D gene: .; V gene: TRBV6-5; CDR3 protein: CASSQAPGGGYTF; CDR3 DNA: TGTGCCAGCAGTCAGGCACCCGGGGGAGGCTACACCTTC
J gene: TRBJ2-4; clone size: once; D gene: .; V gene: TRBV6-5; CDR3 protein: CASSYSALAKNIQYF; CDR3 DNA: TGTGCCAGCAGTTACTCGGCCCTAGCCAAAAACATTCAGTACTTC
J gene: TRBJ2-2; clone size: .; D gene: .; V gene: TRBV3-1/TRBV3-2; CDR3 protein: CASSPGTGELFF; CDR3 DNA: TGTGCCAGCAGCCCCGGCACCGGGGAGCTGTTTTTT
J gene: TRBJ1-5; clone size: .; D gene: .; V gene: TRBV10-3; CDR3 protein: CAISESSGGVYNQPQHF; CDR3 DNA: TGTGCCATCAGTGAGTCATCGGGGGGCGTTTACAATCAGCCCCAGCATTTT
J gene: TRBJ1-1; clone size: .; D gene: .; V gene: TRBV23-1; CDR3 protein: CASISPGVTEAFF; CDR3 DNA: TGCGCCAGCATTAGTCCAGGGGTTACTGAAGCTTTCTTT
J gene: TRBJ1-1; clone size: .; D gene: TRBD1; V gene: TRBV28; CDR3 protein: CASSPARGTVNTEAFF; CDR3 DNA: TGTGCCAGCAGTCCAGCGAGGGGGACAGTGAACACTGAAGCTTTCTTT
J gene: TRBJ1-5; clone size: .; D gene: TRBD1; V gene: TRBV7-9; CDR3 protein: CASSPLGQLGNQPQHF; CDR3 DNA: TGTGCCAGCAGCCCACTGGGACAGCTTGGCAATCAGCCCCAGCATTTT
J gene: TRBJ2-1; clone size: .; D gene: .; V gene: TRBV24-1; CDR3 protein: CATSDGTRGSYNEQFF; CDR3 DNA: TGTGCCACCAGTGATGGAACCAGAGGGTCCTACAATGAGCAGTTCTTC
J gene: TRBJ2-2; clone size: .; D gene: TRBD1; V gene: TRBV5-1; CDR3 protein: CASSLGRDRVTGELFF; CDR3 DNA: TGCGCCAGCAGCTTGGGACGGGACAGGGTCACCGGGGAGCTGTTTTTT
J gene: TRBJ1-2; clone size: .; D gene: TRBD1; V gene: TRBV27; CDR3 protein: CASRIGGGGYGYTF; CDR3 DNA: TGTGCCAGCAGAATAGGAGGGGGCGGCTATGGCTACACCTTC
J gene: TRBJ1-2; clone size: .; D gene: TRBD1; V gene: TRBV7-2; CDR3 protein: CASSPGQGTTSYGYTF; CDR3 DNA: TGTGCCAGCAGCCCAGGACAGGGAACAACTAGCTATGGCTACACCTTC
J gene: TRBJ2-1; clone size: .; D gene: TRBD1; V gene: TRBV5-6; CDR3 protein: CASSSRQGFYNEQFF; CDR3 DNA: TGTGCCAGCAGCTCAAGACAGGGATTCTACAATGAGCAGTTCTTC
J gene: TRBJ2-7; clone size: .; D gene: TRBD1; V gene: TRBV18; CDR3 protein: CASSRGGPRQGLYEQYF; CDR3 DNA: TGTGCCAGCTCTCGGGGTGGTCCGAGACAGGGCCTCTACGAGCAGTACTTC
J gene: TRBJ2-7; clone size: .; D gene: .; V gene: TRBV13; CDR3 protein: CASSLAGSRDYEQYF; CDR3 DNA: TGTGCCAGCAGCTTAGCCGGCAGCAGGGACTACGAGCAGTACTTC
J gene: TRBJ2-1; clone size: .; D gene: TRBD1; V gene: TRBV25-1; CDR3 protein: CASSDPRGGVINEQFF; CDR3 DNA: TGTGCCAGCAGTGACCCAAGAGGGGGCGTGATCAATGAGCAGTTCTTC
J gene: TRBJ1-6; clone size: .; D gene: .; V gene: TRBV4-1; CDR3 protein: CASTTIVGLSYNSPLHF; CDR3 DNA: TGCGCCAGCACCACAATAGTGGGCCTCTCCTATAATTCACCCCTCCACTTT
J gene: TRBJ2-1; clone size: .; D gene: TRBD2; V gene: TRBV9; CDR3 protein: CASSVTSGAYNEQFF; CDR3 DNA: TGTGCCAGCAGCGTTACTAGCGGCGCTTACAATGAGCAGTTCTTC
J gene: TRBJ1-1; clone size: .; D gene: .; V gene: TRBV6-5; CDR3 protein: CASNPTDTMNTEAFF; CDR3 DNA: TGTGCCAGCAACCCGACAGATACTATGAACACTGAAGCTTTCTTT
J gene: TRBJ2-7; clone size: .; D gene: TRBD1; V gene: TRBV2; CDR3 protein: CASSERDSTYEQYF; CDR3 DNA: TGTGCCAGCAGTGAACGGGACAGTACCTACGAGCAGTACTTC
J gene: TRBJ1-2; clone size: .; D gene: TRBD1; V gene: TRBV5-1; CDR3 protein: CASSLDGQGEPYGYTF; CDR3 DNA: TGCGCCAGCAGCTTGGATGGACAGGGGGAACCCTATGGCTACACCTTC
J gene: TRBJ2-3; clone size: .; D gene: TRBD2; V gene: TRBV19; CDR3 protein: CASSIRAGGSTDTQYF; CDR3 DNA: TGTGCCAGTAGTATCCGAGCGGGGGGCAGCACAGATACGCAGTATTTT
J gene: TRBJ1-1; clone size: .; D gene: .; V gene: TRBV3-1/TRBV3-2; CDR3 protein: CASSQGAWNTEAFF; CDR3 DNA: TGTGCCAGCAGCCAAGGGGCCTGGAACACTGAAGCTTTCTTT
J gene: TRBJ2-5; clone size: .; D gene: .; V gene: TRBV9; CDR3 protein: CASSPGGTQETQYF; CDR3 DNA: TGTGCCAGCAGCCCCGGCGGAACCCAAGAGACCCAGTACTTC
J gene: TRBJ2-2; clone size: .; D gene: .; V gene: TRBV18; CDR3 protein: CASSPLGGPSTGELFF; CDR3 DNA: TGTGCCAGCTCACCACTGGGGGGGCCGTCCACCGGGGAGCTGTTTTTT
J gene: TRBJ1-4; clone size: .; D gene: .; V gene: TRBV24-1; CDR3 protein: CATSDLHRPDNEKLFF; CDR3 DNA: TGTGCCACCAGTGATTTGCACAGGCCGGATAATGAAAAACTGTTTTTT
J gene: TRBJ1-4; clone size: .; D gene: TRBD1; V gene: TRBV30; CDR3 protein: CAWTLDREEKLFF; CDR3 DNA: TGTGCCTGGACCCTGGACAGGGAAGAAAAACTGTTTTTT
J gene: TRBJ1-6; clone size: .; D gene: .; V gene: TRBV19; CDR3 protein: CAIPRGYNSPLHF; CDR3 DNA: TGTGCCATCCCGCGGGGATATAATTCACCCCTCCACTTT
J gene: TRBJ1-1; clone size: .; D gene: .; V gene: TRBV5-1; CDR3 protein: CASRLGAGTMNTEAFF; CDR3 DNA: TGCGCCAGCAGGTTGGGGGCAGGGACTATGAACACTGAAGCTTTCTTT
J gene: TRBJ1-1; clone size: .; D gene: .; V gene: TRBV29-1; CDR3 protein: CSVDRQPQAFF; CDR3 DNA: TGCAGCGTGGACCGACAGCCCCAGGCTTTCTTT
J gene: TRBJ2-1; clone size: .; D gene: .; V gene: TRBV29-1; CDR3 protein: CSVASRSEQFF; CDR3 DNA: TGCAGCGTTGCGTCGAGATCCGAGCAGTTCTTC
J gene: TRBJ1-2; clone size: once; D gene: TRBD1; V gene: TRBV24-1; CDR3 protein: CATSDRQGAGGYTF; CDR3 DNA: TGTGCCACCAGTGATCGACAGGGGGCAGGGGGCTACACCTTC
J gene: TRBJ1-2; clone size: few; D gene: TRBD1; V gene: TRBV5-1; CDR3 protein: CASSIDRGRGGNYGYTF; CDR3 DNA: TGCGCCAGCAGCATTGACAGGGGGCGAGGGGGTAACTATGGCTACACCTTC
J gene: TRBJ1-2; clone size: .; D gene: .; V gene: TRBV6-5; CDR3 protein: CASRRTATEWGYTF; CDR3 DNA: TGTGCCAGCAGGCGGACAGCCACAGAGTGGGGCTACACCTTC
J gene: TRBJ1-2; clone size: .; D gene: .; V gene: TRBV5-4; CDR3 protein: CASSLDTGNYGYTF; CDR3 DNA: TGTGCCAGCAGCTTAGACACAGGGAACTATGGCTACACCTTC
J gene: TRBJ2-1; clone size: .; D gene: TRBD1; V gene: TRBV5-6; CDR3 protein: CASSLVQGADNEQFF; CDR3 DNA: TGTGCCAGCAGCTTGGTTCAGGGGGCTGACAATGAGCAGTTCTTC
J gene: TRBJ1-1; clone size: .; D gene: .; V gene: TRBV29-1; CDR3 protein: CSVVQGSHTEAFF; CDR3 DNA: TGCAGCGTTGTGCAGGGGTCTCACACTGAAGCTTTCTTT
J gene: TRBJ1-5; clone size: .; D gene: .; V gene: TRBV19; CDR3 protein: CATRPGGATSNQPQHF; CDR3 DNA: TGTGCCACCCGACCGGGGGGCGCTACTAGCAATCAGCCCCAGCATTTT
J gene: TRBJ1-5; clone size: .; D gene: TRBD1; V gene: TRBV6-5; CDR3 protein: CASRPLQGYGQPQHF; CDR3 DNA: TGTGCCAGCAGGCCACTACAGGGGTATGGTCAGCCCCAGCATTTT
J gene: TRBJ2-1; clone size: .; D gene: .; V gene: TRBV28; CDR3 protein: CASSTLYNEQFF; CDR3 DNA: TGTGCCAGCAGTACCCTATACAATGAGCAGTTCTTC
J gene: TRBJ1-6; clone size: .; D gene: .; V gene: TRBV7-3; CDR3 protein: CASSLRGGNSPLHF; CDR3 DNA: TGTGCCAGCAGCTTACGCGGAGGTAATTCACCCCTCCACTTT